These 28 T cell receptor beta chains originate from one sample sequenced in a study of T cells in Graves' hyperthyroidism and ophthalmopathy. RNA transcripts gave rise to amplified TCR beta CDR3 regions. First-round RT-PCR targeting the TCR CDR3 was performed with the HTBI primer set. Each CDR3 protein gets one entry after TCRdb re-called the multiplex PCR reads with MiXCR. Of about 130,000 distinct CDR3 sequences in the sample, around 21% were seen once. The sequencing sample was made of blood. The receptors were sampled from a woman aged 50 to 60 with Graves' hyperthyroidism that later progressed to Graves' ophthalmopathy.

J is TRBJ2-1 and V is TRBV19; 9 nucleotides match TRBD2. Germline CDR1 LNHDA, CDR2 SQIVND (reference sequence). The CDR3 consists of 12 residues. V was pared by 6 bases and J by 13 bases, with 7 bases of the junction left unmatched. CDR3 DNA sequence: TGTGCCAGTAGCCCCCGAGGGACTAGCCAGTTCTTC. It is translated as CASSPRGTSQFF. Full variable domain (rest looked up from reference TRBV19 and TRBJ2-1): DGGITQSPKYLFRKEGQNVTLSCEQNLNHDAMYWYRQDPGQGLRLIYYSQIVNDFQKGDIAEGYSVSREKKESFPLTVTSAQKNPTAFYLCASSPRGTSQFFGPGTRLTVL.

This clonotype appeared many times. The chain carries TRBV18 and TRBJ1-2, with D possibly matching TRBD1 (5 bases). Germline V CDR1 and CDR2: KGHSH, LQKENI. The CDR3 loop spans 13 amino acids. The germline V and J ends were trimmed by 4 bases and 6 bases, with 12 bases remaining between them. The CDR3 spells CASSLQGGHGYTF. Written as DNA, the CDR3 is TGTGCCAGCTCACTTCAGGGAGGGCATGGCTACACCTTC.

The V call is TRBV7-9, the J call TRBJ1-2; 8 nucleotides line up with TRBD1. CDR1 is SEHNR, CDR2 FQNEAQ, per germline (reference sequence). The V segment lost 0 bases and the J segment 2 bases; nucleotides outside the gene matches: 5. This CDR3 comprises 16 residues. CDR3: CASSLAGQGFNYGYTF. CDR3 nucleotides: TGTGCCAGCAGCTTAGCCGGACAGGGTTTCAACTATGGCTACACCTTC.

In this sample, this clonotype turned up many times. The V call is TRBV20-1, the J call TRBJ1-2; TRBD1 matches 8 bases. The J segment lost 4 bases and the V segment lost 0 bases, leaving 10 bases of the junction unmatched. The V gene's germline CDR1 is DFQATT and CDR2 SNEGSKA (reference sequence). There are 16 residues in the CDR3. The CDR3 protein is CSARDASRGPSYGYTF. The CDR3 DNA sequence: TGCAGTGCTAGAGATGCTTCCAGGGGGCCGAGCTATGGCTACACCTTC.

This clonotype was seen more than once but under ten times. The J gene is TRBJ2-4, the V gene TRBV20-1; D not certain. Looked up from germline, CDR1 is DFQATT and CDR2 is SNEGSKA (reference sequence). V was trimmed by 6 bases and J by 11 bases, leaving 17 bases between them. The CDR3 covers 12 residues. CDR3: CSATPTQNVQYF. The CDR3 DNA reads TGCAGTGCCACGCCCACCCAGAATGTTCAGTACTTC.

This clonotype was counted at least ten times. The J gene is TRBJ2-2, the V gene TRBV7-9, with 7 bases matching TRBD2. J was trimmed by 5 bases and V by 2 bases; bases with no gene match: 5. CDR1 and CDR2 from the germline V gene are SEHNR and FQNEAQ (reference sequence). This CDR3 is 15 amino acids long. This CDR3 is CASSLWAGATGELFF. In nucleotides, the CDR3 is TGTGCCAGCAGCTTATGGGCGGGAGCTACCGGGGAGCTGTTTTTT.

The chain employs TRBV10-2 and TRBJ2-2; 9 bases line up with TRBD2. V gave up 6 bases and J gave up 6 bases; unmatched junction bases: 5. The CDR3 runs 14 residues. The germline V gene has CDR1 WSHSY and CDR2 SAAADI. CDR3 amino acids: CASRREGRAGELFF. The CDR3 nucleotides are TGCGCCAGCAGGCGGGAGGGTAGGGCCGGGGAGCTGTTTTTT.

This clonotype was counted many times. The rearrangement uses TRBV5-5 and TRBJ2-5; D gene uncertain. The germline V gene has CDR1 SGHKS and CDR2 YYEKEE (reference sequence). The V end lost 4 bases, the J end lost 1 base, and 17 bases lay between the germline ends. The CDR3 has 16 amino acids. CDR3 DNA: TGTGCCAGCAGCCCCGGACCGCCTCGGACCCAAGAGACCCAGTACTTC. Amino acid sequence: CASSPGPPRTQETQYF.

V is TRBV7-9 and J is TRBJ2-7, with D possibly TRBD1 on 7 matching bases. Germline V gives CDR1 SEHNR, CDR2 FQNEAQ (reference sequence). This CDR3 has 15 residues. Trimming shortened V by 5 bases and J by 3 bases, and 17 bases separated the two germline ends. The CDR3 coding sequence is TGTGCCAGCAGCAAAGAGGTGCAGGGGGGCTACGAGCAGTACTTC. The encoded protein is CASSKEVQGGYEQYF.

This clonotype was seen at least ten times. The chain is built from TRBV20-1 and TRBJ1-2, with D possibly matching TRBD1 (6 bases). Germline V gene sequence: CDR1 DFQATT, CDR2 SNEGSKA (reference sequence). V gave up 0 bases and J gave up 0 bases, with 11 bases separating them. The CDR3 extends over 15 amino acids. CDR3 in DNA: TGCAGTGCTAGAGACTCCGGGACACCTAACTATGGCTACACCTTC. This gives the protein CSARDSGTPNYGYTF.

The chain couples TRBV7-3 to TRBJ2-1; 11 nucleotides align to TRBD2. The germline gives CDR1 SGHTA, CDR2 FQGTGA. The CDR3 sequence is 14 residues long. The V gene end was trimmed by 5 bases and the J gene end by 4 bases; junction bases not matched to a gene: 1. The DNA of the CDR3 is TGTGCCAGCAGCACTAGCGGGGGTTACAATGAGCAGTTCTTC. This gives the protein CASSTSGGYNEQFF.

This clonotype has only a few counts. The chain joins TRBV19 to TRBJ1-5; D gene unclear. Germline V gene sequence: CDR1 LNHDA, CDR2 SQIVND (reference sequence). V lost 3 bases and J lost 2, with 8 bases in between. The CDR3 sequence is 14 residues long. CDR3 in DNA: TGTGCCAGTAGTATGGGTCGGGGCAATCAGCCCCAGCATTTT. Translation gives CASSMGRGNQPQHF.

This clonotype was counted ten times or more. The chain combines TRBV7-2 with TRBJ2-7; 10 bases line up with TRBD2. The V segment lost 5 bases and the J segment 7 bases; nucleotides outside the gene matches: 14. The CDR3 consists of 16 residues. The germline CDR1 and CDR2 sequences are SGHTA and FQGNSA. CDR3: CASSRDLTSGKGEQYF. In nucleotides, the CDR3 is TGTGCCAGCAGCAGAGACCTAACTAGCGGGAAGGGAGAGCAGTACTTC. Looking up the rest from reference TRBV7-2 and TRBJ2-7 gives the full variable domain: GAGVSQSPSNKVTEKGKDVELRCDPISGHTALYWYRQSLGQGLEFLIYFQGNSAPDKSGLPSDRFSAERTGGSVSTLTIQRTQQEDSAVYLCASSRDLTSGKGEQYFGPGTRLTVT.

This clonotype appeared a few times. V usage is TRBV6-1 and J usage is TRBJ2-3, with 8 positions matching TRBD2. The CDR3 is 14 amino acids. The V gene's germline CDR1 is MNHNS and CDR2 SASEGT. V dropped 6 bases and J dropped 2; count of bases not matched to a gene: 4. The CDR3 reads CASRPGLATDTQYF. The CDR3 nucleotides read TGTGCCAGCAGGCCCGGACTAGCCACAGATACGCAGTATTTT.

There are many counts of this clonotype. This rearrangement joins TRBV12-3 or TRBV12-4 to TRBJ1-6; 7 nucleotides agree with TRBD1. V trimming: 2 bases; J trimming: 5 bases; junction bases outside the gene matches: 3. The CDR3 spans 15 residues. CDR3 DNA: TGTGCCAGCAGTTTACGACAGGGCGATAATTCACCCCTCCACTTT. Amino acid sequence: CASSLRQGDNSPLHF.

This clonotype appeared many times. The chain joins TRBV5-8 to TRBJ2-3, with D possibly matching TRBD2 (6 bases). CDR1 and CDR2 from the germline V gene are SGHTS and YDEGEE. CDR3 length: 12 amino acids. Trimming left V 4 bases short and J 6 bases short, with 9 bases between. The CDR3 DNA follows: TGTGCCAGCAGCCGGGACTGGGATACGCAGTATTTT. Residues: CASSRDWDTQYF.

This clonotype was observed a handful of times. The V gene is TRBV2, the J gene TRBJ1-2; 7 bases align to TRBD1. The V gene end was trimmed by 8 bases and the J gene end by 5 bases; junction bases not matched to a gene: 5. There are 12 residues in the CDR3. Germline-derived CDR1 and CDR2 are SNHLY and FYNNEI. The chain's CDR3 is CASCPGGYGYTF. The CDR3, as DNA: TGTGCCAGCTGCCCAGGGGGGTATGGCTACACCTTC.

This clonotype came up many times. The chain carries TRBV28 and TRBJ2-1, with TRBD2 matching over 13 bases. The V and J ends lost 7 bases and 7 bases, in that order; junction bases with no gene match: 7. The CDR3 totals 15 residues. CDR1 MDHEN and CDR2 SYDVKM come from the germline V gene. The chain's CDR3 is CASNGPTSGRNEQFF. The CDR3 bases are TGTGCCAGCAATGGTCCGACTAGCGGGAGGAATGAGCAGTTCTTC.

The chain uses TRBV12-5 and TRBJ2-3; 8 bases align to TRBD1. Germline values: CDR1 LGHNT, CDR2 FRNRAP. V dropped 2 bases and J dropped 4; count of bases not matched to a gene: 17. This CDR3 is built from 19 residues. The CDR3 spells CASGLRTGPTPSSPDTQYF. CDR3 in DNA: TGTGCTAGTGGTTTGCGGACAGGGCCCACGCCCAGCTCCCCAGATACGCAGTATTTT.

This chain links TRBV20-1 with TRBJ2-1; 9 bases map to TRBD2. CDR3 length: 14 amino acids. V lost 5 bases and J lost 4; bases outside the gene matches: 6. Germline V gives CDR1 DFQATT, CDR2 SNEGSKA (reference sequence). In nucleotides, the CDR3 is TGCAGTGCTTCCAGCGGGAGGTCGTACAATGAGCAGTTCTTC. Its translation is CSASSGRSYNEQFF.

This clonotype was seen at least ten times. The chain uses TRBV7-2 and TRBJ2-3; D is unclear. Per germline, CDR1 SGHTA and CDR2 FQGNSA. V was cut by 6 bases and J by 4 bases, with 14 bases left in between. The CDR3 totals 14 residues. CDR3 region: CASRPTRSPDTQYF. As DNA, the CDR3 is TGTGCCAGCAGACCTACACGGTCCCCAGATACGCAGTATTTT. The variable domain in full, with the rest retrieved from reference TRBV7-2 and TRBJ2-3, is GAGVSQSPSNKVTEKGKDVELRCDPISGHTALYWYRQSLGQGLEFLIYFQGNSAPDKSGLPSDRFSAERTGGSVSTLTIQRTQQEDSAVYLCASRPTRSPDTQYFGPGTRLTVL.

The chain has TRBV28 and TRBJ1-2; possibly TRBD1 for D (6 bases). In germline, CDR1 is MDHEN, CDR2 SYDVKM. V was shortened by 6 bases and J by 2 bases, with 10 bases between the two germline ends. The CDR3 totals 13 residues. The CDR3 spells CASSGTKNYGYTF. CDR3 DNA sequence: TGTGCCAGCAGCGGGACAAAAAACTATGGCTACACCTTC.

This clonotype was counted ten times or more. J is TRBJ1-1 and V is TRBV20-1, with 7 nucleotides matching TRBD1. This CDR3 region has 14 residues. CDR1 is DFQATT and CDR2 is SNEGSKA in the germline V gene (reference sequence). V gave up 0 bases and J gave up 6 bases; unmatched junction bases: 7. The CDR3: CSARDRQGWSEAFF. The CDR3 DNA is TGCAGTGCTAGAGATCGACAGGGATGGTCTGAAGCTTTCTTT.

The gene calls are TRBV3-1 and TRBJ2-5; tentative D call: TRBD1 (6 bases). Germline CDR1 LGHDT, CDR2 YNNKEL (reference sequence). V dropped 0 bases and J dropped 5 bases, with 13 bases sitting between them. The CDR3 has 15 amino acids. The CDR3 here is CASSQDDRHYETQYF. Written as DNA, the CDR3 is TGTGCCAGCAGCCAAGATGACAGGCACTACGAGACCCAGTACTTC.

The V and J genes are TRBV20-1 and TRBJ1-4, with D hard to call. The CDR3 is 13 amino acids. V lost 3 bases and J lost 7, with 12 bases in between. CDR1 and CDR2 from the germline V gene are DFQATT and SNEGSKA (reference sequence). The chain's CDR3 is CSASPQIGEKLFF. CDR3 sequence (DNA): TGCAGTGCTAGTCCTCAGATAGGTGAAAAACTGTTTTTT.

The chain is built from TRBV28 and TRBJ2-7; D uncertain. CDR1 and CDR2 from the germline V gene are MDHEN and SYDVKM. There are 13 residues in the CDR3. Deletions cut 3 bases from V and 2 bases from J, with 8 bases between. CDR3 nucleotides: TGTGCCAGCAGTTTTGGATGGCCCTACGAGCAGTACTTC. The encoded protein is CASSFGWPYEQYF. The whole variable domain, filled in from reference TRBV28 and TRBJ2-7, reads DVKVTQSSRYLVKRTGEKVFLECVQDMDHENMFWYRQDPGLGLRLIYFSYDVKMKEKGDIPEGYSVSREKKERFSLILESASTNQTSMYLCASSFGWPYEQYFGPGTRLTVT.

This clonotype was counted ten times or more. This sequence joins TRBV20-1 and TRBJ1-1; unclear D gene. The V and J ends lost 0 bases and 4 bases respectively, with 12 bases between them. Germline CDR1 and CDR2: DFQATT and SNEGSKA (reference sequence). This CDR3 is built from 14 residues. CDR3 protein: CSARDLEGGTEAFF. The DNA of the CDR3 is TGCAGTGCTAGAGATCTGGAGGGTGGCACTGAAGCTTTCTTT.

This clonotype was seen many times. The chain employs TRBV27 and TRBJ2-7; maybe TRBD2 (5 bases). Trimming pared 5 bases from V and 2 bases from J, leaving 7 bases between. The germline V gene encodes CDR1 MNHEY and CDR2 SMNVEV (reference sequence). The CDR3 runs to 12 residues. As DNA, the CDR3 is TGTGCCAGCAGTGGCGGGCCCTACGAGCAGTACTTC. Protein sequence: CASSGGPYEQYF.